What follows describes a single T cell receptor beta chain. This sample stems from a study of blood T cell repertoires in COVID-19. Study-wide context: Sources were T cells, B-cell-depleted T cells, or PBMCs; the material itself was cDNA or gDNA.

Data came from immunoSEQ multiplex PCR; TCRdb stores just in-frame clones and leaves some out. The repertoire has 150,000 or so clones, about 80% of them found once; the top ten carry around 32%. This receptor was identified in a woman in her fifties or sixties with acute or convalescent COVID-19. The sequenced material came from peripheral blood.

The CDR3 reads CASRQGYEQYF. The CDR3 region has the DNA TGTGCCAGCAGACAGGGGTACGAGCAGTACTTC. The chain combines TRBV2 with TRBJ2-7; 7 bases are shared with TRBD1. The CDR3 covers 11 residues. Germline V gene lookup returns CDR1 SNHLY and CDR2 FYNNEI. With V trimmed by 6 bases and J by 4 bases, 0 bases remained unmatched.